Here is one T cell receptor (beta chain) with its context. Its antigen is unknown. The PCR used 60 Vbeta and 13 Jbeta primers. TCRdb keeps only in-frame clones here, not all; method: immunoSEQ multiplex PCR. The sample includes approximately 200,000 clones, around 86% of them seen just once. In germline, CDR1 is LNHNV, CDR2 YYDKDF (reference sequence). Deletions cut 0 bases from V and 0 bases from J, with 9 bases between. The CDR3 consists of 15 residues. The data originate from a study of cytomegalovirus exposure and HLA in healthy donors. Study outcomes and limitations: A likely sequencing artifact accounted for one observed cluster of highly shared sequence variants.

This TCR was recovered from a woman between 45 and 65 years old in good health and CMV-seropositive. Specimen: PBMCs. This rearrangement joins TRBV15 to TRBJ2-7, with D unresolved. The CDR3 sequence is CATSRELLLSYEQYF. DNA of the CDR3: TGTGCCACCAGCAGAGAACTACTCCTCTCCTACGAGCAGTACTTC.